A selection of T cell receptor beta chains follows, all from one sample in a study of OX40 agonist ivuxolimab in advanced cancers. Data came from immunoSEQ multiplex PCR; TCRdb stores just in-frame clones and leaves some out. The sample yields approximately 79,000 clones, approximately 86% seen once. This specimen was CD4+ or CD8+ T cells sorted from blood, taken in a trial of the OX40 agonist ivuxolimab. These receptors came from an adult with an advanced solid tumor such as melanoma, head and neck, liver or kidney cancer. The CDR3 runs from the conserved cysteine through the conserved F or W. The D gene is left open where the match is weak. Not all rows give a size; the values are once, few, many and, for expanded clones, a class.

CASSRTGVETQYF TGTGCCAGCAGCCGGACAGGGGTCGAGACCCAGTACTTC TRBV5-6 TRBD1 TRBJ2-5 .
CSVRGGRGAPDTQYF TGCAGCGTTAGGGGAGGGCGGGGGGCACCCGATACGCAGTATTTT TRBV29-1 TRBD2 TRBJ2-3 .
CASSQVMISDTQYF TGTGCCAGCAGCCAAGTTATGATCTCAGATACGCAGTATTTT TRBV14 . TRBJ2-3 .
CASSLPGPMPRELFF TGTGCCAGCAGCTTACCGGGACCAATGCCGAGGGAGCTGTTTTTT TRBV5-4 . TRBJ2-2 .
CASSTTWGGVGNEQFF TGTGCCAGTAGTACGACCTGGGGGGGTGTGGGCAATGAGCAGTTCTTC TRBV19 TRBD2 TRBJ2-1 .
CASSLQGGVSYTF TGTGCCAGCAGCTTACAGGGTGGTGTTAGCTACACCTTC TRBV7-9 . TRBJ1-2 few
CASSLGSRGYTF TGTGCCAGCAGCTTGGGGTCCAGGGGCTACACCTTC TRBV7-9 . TRBJ1-2 .
CASSYDRGVANYGYTF TGTGCCAGCAGTTACGACAGGGGGGTGGCTAACTATGGCTACACCTTC TRBV6-5 TRBD1 TRBJ1-2 .
CASSPHSSPLTDTQYF TGTGCCAGCAGTCCTCATTCTAGCCCCCTCACAGATACGCAGTATTTT TRBV28 . TRBJ2-3 once
CASTTARGQGNEKLFF TGTGCCAGCACAACCGCGCGCGGACAGGGAAATGAAAAACTGTTTTTT TRBV2 TRBD1 TRBJ1-4 .
CASSQPPPGQGARNRRMDTQYF TGCGCCAGCAGCCAACCACCCCCGGGACAGGGGGCGCGCAACCGGCGAATGGATACGCAGTATTTT TRBV4-1 TRBD1 TRBJ2-3 .
CASSLAGIQETQYF TGCGCCAGCAGCTTGGCGGGGATACAAGAGACCCAGTACTTC TRBV5-1 . TRBJ2-5 .
CASSWGRTNSPLHF TGTGCCAGCAGCTGGGGCAGGACCAATTCACCCCTCCACTTT TRBV7-2 . TRBJ1-6 once
CASSIGGTGGQETQYF TGTGCCAGCAGCATCGGAGGGACGGGGGGGCAAGAGACCCAGTACTTC TRBV11-3 TRBD2 TRBJ2-5 .
CASSSLDRSPGNTIYF TGTGCCAGCAGCTCGCTCGACAGGTCACCCGGAAACACCATATATTTT TRBV5-6 . TRBJ1-3 once
CASSYFGDSNQPQHF TGTGCCAGCAGTTACTTTGGCGACAGCAATCAGCCCCAGCATTTT TRBV6-6 . TRBJ1-5 .
CASSDYQGAGANVLTF TGTGCCAGCAGTGATTACCAGGGAGCTGGGGCCAACGTCCTGACTTTC TRBV6-1 . TRBJ2-6 .
CASSLIGRAGELFF TGTGCCAGCAGCTTAATAGGGAGGGCCGGGGAGCTGTTTTTT TRBV7-2 TRBD2 TRBJ2-2 .
CASSEGRGLNYGYTF TGTGCCAGCAGTGAAGGTCGGGGGTTAAACTATGGCTACACCTTC TRBV6-1 . TRBJ1-2 .
CASSLVGSSFTDTQYF TGCGCCAGCAGCCTAGTGGGGAGCAGCTTCACAGATACGCAGTATTTT TRBV5-1 . TRBJ2-3 .
CAIGSGGRGKVGQPQHF TGTGCCATCGGGTCGGGAGGCAGGGGTAAAGTCGGTCAGCCCCAGCATTTT TRBV10-3 . TRBJ1-5 .
CASRGTGGGGNTEAFF TGTGCCAGCAGGGGGACAGGGGGCGGCGGGAACACTGAAGCTTTCTTT TRBV6-6 TRBD1 TRBJ1-1 .
CASSQDMASETDTQYF TGCGCCAGCAGCCAAGATATGGCTAGCGAAACAGATACGCAGTATTTT TRBV4-3 . TRBJ2-3 .
CASPPPYGYTF TGTGCCAGTCCGCCCCCCTATGGCTACACCTTC TRBV6-5 . TRBJ1-2 .
CASSSTGDSPLHF TGTGCCAGCAGTTCGACAGGGGATTCACCCCTCCACTTT TRBV7-9 TRBD1 TRBJ1-6 .
CASSFSGQYGYTF TGTGCCAGTAGTTTTTCAGGGCAATATGGCTACACCTTC TRBV19 . TRBJ1-2 few
CAISVEFRGPNYGYTF TGTGCCATCAGTGTTGAATTCAGGGGGCCCAACTATGGCTACACCTTC TRBV10-3 TRBD1 TRBJ1-2 .
CASSSTDRFGQYF TGTGCCAGCAGTTCCACTGACAGGTTTGGGCAGTACTTC TRBV28 . TRBJ2-7 .
CSVGRRGGGGSDTQYF TGCAGCGTTGGGAGACGCGGAGGGGGTGGTTCGGATACGCAGTATTTT TRBV29-1 . TRBJ2-3 .
CSVDSGQGPDTQYF TGCAGCGTTGATTCCGGACAGGGGCCAGATACGCAGTATTTT TRBV29-1 TRBD1 TRBJ2-3 .
CATSRGGANGELFF TGTGCCACCAGCAGAGGAGGGGCAAACGGGGAGCTGTTTTTT TRBV15 . TRBJ2-2 .
CASSFLGGDGYTF TGTGCCAGCAGTTTCCTTGGGGGGGATGGCTACACCTTC TRBV28 . TRBJ1-2 .
CASSLRGLDTEAFF TGTGCCAGCAGCTTGAGGGGATTGGACACTGAAGCTTTCTTT TRBV5-6 . TRBJ1-1 .
CASSSTGRSNQPQHF TGTGCCAGCAGTTCGACAGGGCGAAGCAATCAGCCCCAGCATTTT TRBV6-1 TRBD1 TRBJ1-5 .
CASSSTSGGAETQYF TGTGCCAGCAGTTCGACTAGCGGGGGGGCGGAGACCCAGTACTTC TRBV28 TRBD2 TRBJ2-5 .
CASSQGSQGALPFF TGTGCCAGCAGCCAAGGATCGCAGGGGGCCCTCCCGTTCTTC TRBV4-2 TRBD1 TRBJ2-1 once
CASSYSGVGADTQYF TGTGCCAGCAGTTACTCAGGGGTGGGCGCAGATACGCAGTATTTT TRBV6-5 . TRBJ2-3 .
CASSPQGRYGYTF TGTGCCAGCAGTCCCCAGGGGCGCTATGGCTACACCTTC TRBV6-5 . TRBJ1-2 .
CASSLKGGVEEAFF TGTGCCAGCAGCTTAAAAGGTGGAGTAGAAGAAGCTTTCTTT TRBV7-3 . TRBJ1-1 .
CASSIGQGATGANVLTF TGTGCCAGCAGTATAGGACAGGGAGCAACTGGGGCCAACGTCCTGACTTTC TRBV2 TRBD1 TRBJ2-6 .
CASSSGQNTEAFF TGTGCCAGCAGTTCGGGACAGAACACTGAAGCTTTCTTT TRBV28 . TRBJ1-1 once
CASRSTGAEAFF TGTGCCAGCAGGTCCACAGGGGCTGAAGCTTTCTTT TRBV27 TRBD1 TRBJ1-1 .